Shown below are 3 T cell receptor beta chains from a single sample sequenced in a study of T-cell reconstitution after alpha-beta-depleted transplantation in children. The TCRbeta library incorporated unique molecular identifiers. TCRdb redid the calling of the PCR reads with MiXCR, one entry per CDR3 protein. This table holds about 980,000 distinct CDR3 sequences, about 26% found once. The specimen comprised PBMCs, mostly from graft donor cells, sampled 360 days after TCRalphabeta/CD19-depleted stem cell transplant. These receptors originate from a boy under two years old who had a stem cell transplant for SCID, so the T cells may come from the graft donor.

About this clonotype: One end of the junction is discordant with germline, which a read error may explain. J is TRBJ2-1 and V is TRBV15; 11 nucleotides line up with TRBD1. The CDR3 has 13 residues. Per germline, CDR1 LNHNV and CDR2 YYDKDF (reference sequence). The CDR3 region is CATSRDYRTGGLF. CDR3 DNA: TGTGCCACCAGCAGAGACTACAGGACAGGGGGCCTCTTC.

This clonotype was found many times. The chain employs TRBV14 and TRBJ2-1; D is uncertain. The CDR3 loop spans 16 amino acids. V was trimmed by 0 bases and J by 3 bases, leaving 12 bases between them. Germline loops: CDR1 SGHDN, CDR2 FVKESK. CDR3 sequence reads: CASSQDPGRIYNEQFF. In DNA, the CDR3 is TGTGCCAGCAGCCAAGATCCCGGGCGCATCTACAATGAGCAGTTCTTC. Based on the CDR3 plus reference TRBV14 and TRBJ2-1, the full variable domain is EAGVTQFPSHSVIEKGQTVTLRCDPISGHDNLYWYRRVMGKEIKFLLHFVKESKQDESGMPNNRFLAERTGGTYSTLKVQPAELEDSGVYFCASSQDPGRIYNEQFFGPGTRLTVL.

There are a few counts of this clonotype. The chain uses TRBV12-3 or TRBV12-4 and TRBJ2-1; TRBD1 aligns across 9 bases. This CDR3 is built from 16 residues. The trim removed 4 bases at V and 8 bases at J, leaving 12 bases unmatched. For the CDR3, the DNA is TGTGCCAGCAGTTCCGGGACAGGGAGTGCTAAGGATGAGCAGTTCTTC. This gives the protein CASSSGTGSAKDEQFF.